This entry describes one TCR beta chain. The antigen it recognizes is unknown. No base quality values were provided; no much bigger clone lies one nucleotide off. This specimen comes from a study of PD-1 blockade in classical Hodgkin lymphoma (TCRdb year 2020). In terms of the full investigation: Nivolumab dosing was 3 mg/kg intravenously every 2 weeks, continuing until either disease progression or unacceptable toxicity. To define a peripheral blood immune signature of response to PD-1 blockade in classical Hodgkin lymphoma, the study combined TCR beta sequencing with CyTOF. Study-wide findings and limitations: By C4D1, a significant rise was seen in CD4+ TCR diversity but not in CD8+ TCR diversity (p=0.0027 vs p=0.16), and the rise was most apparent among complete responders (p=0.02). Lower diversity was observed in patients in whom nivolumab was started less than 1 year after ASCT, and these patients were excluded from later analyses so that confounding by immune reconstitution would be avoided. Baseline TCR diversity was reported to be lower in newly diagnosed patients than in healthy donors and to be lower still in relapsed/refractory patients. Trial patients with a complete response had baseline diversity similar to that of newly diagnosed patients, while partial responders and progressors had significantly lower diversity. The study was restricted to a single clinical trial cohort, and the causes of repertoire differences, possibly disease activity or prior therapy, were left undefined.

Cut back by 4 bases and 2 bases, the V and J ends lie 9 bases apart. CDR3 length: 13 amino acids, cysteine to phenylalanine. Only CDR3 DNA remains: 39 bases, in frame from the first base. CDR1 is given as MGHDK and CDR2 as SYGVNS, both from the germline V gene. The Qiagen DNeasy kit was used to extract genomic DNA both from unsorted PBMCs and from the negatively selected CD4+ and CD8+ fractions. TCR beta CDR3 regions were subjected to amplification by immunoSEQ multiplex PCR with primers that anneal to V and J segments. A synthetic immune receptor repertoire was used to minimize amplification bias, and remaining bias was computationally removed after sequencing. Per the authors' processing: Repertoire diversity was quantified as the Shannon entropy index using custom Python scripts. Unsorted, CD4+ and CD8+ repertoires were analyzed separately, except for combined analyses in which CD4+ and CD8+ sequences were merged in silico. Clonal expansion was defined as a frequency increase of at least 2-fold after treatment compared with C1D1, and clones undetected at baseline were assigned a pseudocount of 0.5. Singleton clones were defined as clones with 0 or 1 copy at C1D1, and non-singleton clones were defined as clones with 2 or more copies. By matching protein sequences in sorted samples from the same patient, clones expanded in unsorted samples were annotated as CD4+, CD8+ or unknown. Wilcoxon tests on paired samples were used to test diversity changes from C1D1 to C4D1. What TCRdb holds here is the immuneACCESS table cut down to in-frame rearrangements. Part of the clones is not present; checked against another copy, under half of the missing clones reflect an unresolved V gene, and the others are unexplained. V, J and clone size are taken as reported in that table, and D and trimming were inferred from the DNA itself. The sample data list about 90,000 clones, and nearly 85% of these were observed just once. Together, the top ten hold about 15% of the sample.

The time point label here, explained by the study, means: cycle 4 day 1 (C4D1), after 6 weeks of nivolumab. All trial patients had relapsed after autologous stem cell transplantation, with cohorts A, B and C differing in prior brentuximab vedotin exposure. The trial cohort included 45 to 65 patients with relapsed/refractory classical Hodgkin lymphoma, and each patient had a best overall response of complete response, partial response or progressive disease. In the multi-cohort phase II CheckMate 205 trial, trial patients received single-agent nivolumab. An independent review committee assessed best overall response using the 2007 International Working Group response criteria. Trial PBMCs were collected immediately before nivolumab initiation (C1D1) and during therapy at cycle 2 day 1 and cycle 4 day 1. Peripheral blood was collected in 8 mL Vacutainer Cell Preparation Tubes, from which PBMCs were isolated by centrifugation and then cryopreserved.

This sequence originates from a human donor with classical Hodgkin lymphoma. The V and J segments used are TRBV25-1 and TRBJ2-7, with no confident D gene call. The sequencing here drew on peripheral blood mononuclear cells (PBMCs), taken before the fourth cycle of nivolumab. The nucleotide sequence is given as TGTGCCAGCAGTGGGGGAATCCCCTACGAGCAGTACTTC. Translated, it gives CASSGGIPYEQYF.